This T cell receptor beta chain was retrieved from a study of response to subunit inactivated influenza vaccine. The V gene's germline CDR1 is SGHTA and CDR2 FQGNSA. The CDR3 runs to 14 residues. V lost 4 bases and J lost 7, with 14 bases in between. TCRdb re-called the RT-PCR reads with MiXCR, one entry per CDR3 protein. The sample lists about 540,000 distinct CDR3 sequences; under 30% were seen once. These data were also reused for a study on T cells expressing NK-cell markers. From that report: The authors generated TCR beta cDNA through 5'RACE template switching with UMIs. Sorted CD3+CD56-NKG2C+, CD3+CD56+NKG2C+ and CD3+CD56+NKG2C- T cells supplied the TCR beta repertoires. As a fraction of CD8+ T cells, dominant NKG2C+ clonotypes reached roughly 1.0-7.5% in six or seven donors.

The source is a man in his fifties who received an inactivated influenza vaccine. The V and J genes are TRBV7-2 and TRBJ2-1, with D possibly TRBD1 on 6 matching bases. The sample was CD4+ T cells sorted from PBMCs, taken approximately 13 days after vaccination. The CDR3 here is CASSSNPQGNEQFF. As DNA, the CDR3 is TGTGCCAGCAGCTCAAACCCACAGGGAAATGAGCAGTTCTTC.